Presented here are 13 T cell receptor beta chains from one specimen sequenced in a study of T cell responses to AZD1222 COVID-19 vaccine. This table comes from immunoSEQ multiplex PCR, and its TCRdb copy is limited to in-frame clones, with some not included. In the table there are roughly 150,000 clones, approximately 90% of which are singletons. The sample was peripheral blood, taken on day 0 of AZD1222 vaccination. The origin of the receptors is an adult in good health.

The rearrangement links TRBV10-2 to TRBJ1-1, with D hard to call. The CDR3 is made up of 14 amino acids. Germline-derived CDR1 and CDR2 are WSHSY and SAAADI. V lost 0 bases and J 0 bases, leaving 5 bases between the germline ends. The CDR3 loop reads CASSESRMNTEAFF. The DNA of the CDR3 is TGCGCCAGCAGTGAGTCGAGGATGAACACTGAAGCTTTCTTT.

This clone was counted a single time. The chain is built from TRBV18 and TRBJ2-5; D perhaps matches TRBD2 (5 bases). The V end was cut by 5 bases, the J end by 5 bases, with 9 bases between. The CDR3 totals 12 residues. The germline CDR1 and CDR2 sequences are KGHSH and LQKENI. The CDR3 loop reads CASSEGSETQYF. The CDR3 coding sequence is TGTGCCAGCTCAGAGGGTTCGGAGACCCAGTACTTC.

This chain joins TRBV29-1 and TRBJ2-2, with D tentatively TRBD2 (6 bases). The CDR3 loop spans 16 amino acids. The germline CDR1 and CDR2 sequences are SQVTM and ANQGSEA. V gave up 2 bases and J gave up 0 bases, with 13 bases separating them. CDR3: CSVEYGKRANTGELFF. The CDR3 region has the DNA TGCAGCGTTGAATATGGGAAGCGGGCGAACACCGGGGAGCTGTTTTTT.

The chain couples TRBV18 to TRBJ2-7; the D is unclear. The CDR3 covers 14 residues. In germline, CDR1 is KGHSH, CDR2 LQKENI. The V and J ends lost 3 bases and 0 bases respectively, with 9 bases between them. CDR3 DNA: TGTGCCAGCTCACCCCATTTGGACTCCTACGAGCAGTACTTC. Protein: CASSPHLDSYEQYF. The entire variable domain, with the rest obtained from reference TRBV18 and TRBJ2-7, is as follows: NAGVMQNPRHLVRRRGQEARLRCSPMKGHSHVYWYRQLPEEGLKFMVYLQKENIIDESGMPKERFSAEFPKEGPSILRIQQVVRGDSAAYFCASSPHLDSYEQYFGPGTRLTVT.

In its sample, this clone was seen once. The V call is TRBV3-1 (or the pseudogene TRBV3-2), the J call TRBJ2-1; D is uncertain. The CDR3 extends over 15 amino acids. The germline CDR1 and CDR2 sequences are LGHDT and YNNKEL (reference sequence). V lost 4 bases and J 2 bases, leaving 12 bases between the germline ends. CDR3 in amino acids: CASSPPGKTYNEQFF. CDR3 bases: TGTGCCAGCAGCCCCCCCGGAAAAACCTACAATGAGCAGTTCTTC.

V is TRBV19 and J is TRBJ2-5, with 7 bases identical to TRBD2. The germline CDR1 and CDR2 sequences are LNHDA and SQIVND (reference sequence). Unmatched junction bases numbered 8, after V lost 4 bases and J lost 6 bases. The CDR3 is 14 amino acids. Here the CDR3 DNA reads TGTGCCAGTAGTAACGGACGGGAGGCGAAGACCCAGTACTTC. Protein product: CASSNGREAKTQYF.

The rearrangement uses TRBV11-3 and TRBJ1-4; 7 bases agree with TRBD1. Trimming took 3 bases from V and 7 from J; bases not matched to a gene: 11. Germline V CDR1 and CDR2: SGHNT, YENEEA. The CDR3 extends over 16 amino acids. DNA of the CDR3: TGTGCCAGCAGCTTGGGGCAGGGGGTGATCAGTGAAAAACTGTTTTTT. Its translation: CASSLGQGVISEKLFF.

The chain carries TRBV27 and TRBJ2-2; D call uncertain. The CDR3 runs 13 residues. Between the trimmed V and J ends, which lost 2 bases and 6 bases, there was a span of 7 bases. CDR1 and CDR2 from the germline V gene are MNHEY and SMNVEV (reference sequence). Written as DNA, the CDR3 is TGTGCCAGCAGTTTAGAAAGGGCCGGGGAGCTGTTTTTT. Translated, it gives CASSLERAGELFF.

The chain combines TRBV19 with TRBJ2-1; D gene ambiguous. Germline V gene data show CDR1 as LNHDA and CDR2 as SQIVND (reference sequence). The length of the CDR3 is 14 residues. The V end lost 6 bases, the J end lost 9 bases, and 18 bases lay between the germline ends. The CDR3 loop is CASRGPGVAPEQFF. CDR3 in DNA: TGTGCCAGTAGGGGTCCGGGCGTAGCACCTGAGCAGTTCTTC.

This rearrangement joins TRBV6-5 to TRBJ1-1; a weak D match, TRBD1 (6 bases). CDR3 length: 14 amino acids. Germline CDR1 is MNHEY and CDR2 is SVGAGI. Trimming pared 4 bases from V and 4 bases from J, leaving 13 bases between. The CDR3 region has the DNA TGTGCCAGCAGTTTCTCCCCCAGGGGCACTGAAGCTTTCTTT. Translation: CASSFSPRGTEAFF.

The V call is TRBV9, the J call TRBJ2-1; a weak D match, TRBD2 (6 bases). The CDR3 spans 16 residues. The V end lost 9 bases, the J end lost 0 bases, and 19 bases lay between the germline ends. Germline CDR1 is SGDLS and CDR2 is YYNGEE. The CDR3 here is CAMNSGAESSYNEQFF. The CDR3 DNA reads as TGTGCCATGAATAGCGGAGCGGAAAGCTCCTACAATGAGCAGTTCTTC.

The J gene is TRBJ1-6, the V gene TRBV15; TRBD1 aligns across 9 bases. The germline V gene encodes CDR1 LNHNV and CDR2 YYDKDF (reference sequence). V trimming: 2 bases; J trimming: 9 bases; junction bases outside the gene matches: 8. There are 16 residues in the CDR3. This CDR3 reads CATSRKGQGLGSPLHF. Written as DNA, the CDR3 is TGTGCCACCAGCAGAAAGGGACAGGGCTTAGGTTCACCCCTCCACTTT.

J is TRBJ2-1 and V is TRBV6-5; D call uncertain. The germline CDR1 and CDR2 sequences are MNHEY and SVGAGI. The CDR3 loop spans 15 amino acids. V was trimmed by 0 bases and J by 4 bases, leaving 10 bases between them. DNA for the CDR3: TGTGCCAGCAGTTACTCCCAGCAGCTATACAATGAGCAGTTCTTC. Translation gives CASSYSQQLYNEQFF.